The TCR beta chain under discussion was sequenced for a study of shared clonotypes between healthy human individuals. Study-level points and caveats: Sequencing depth was expected to influence donor clonotype sharing.

This CDR3 spans 12 amino acids. Between the trimmed V and J ends, which lost 6 bases and 5 bases, there was a span of 10 bases. Per germline, CDR1 KGHSH and CDR2 LQKENI. Clones were sequenced by immunoSEQ multiplex PCR, and TCRdb holds only the in-frame ones, with some missing. Among 2 million to 3 million clones listed, under 95% were seen once. On this clone: Its antigen is not known.

The chain joins TRBV18 to TRBJ1-1, with no clear D. The source of this sequence is a man aged 18 to 30 in good health. Some clones in this sample may be carry-over from other donors' samples. Material: naive CD4+ T cells from PBMCs. Regarding subset: CD45RA+ positively selected. In DNA form, the CDR3 reads TGTGCCAGCTCTTGGAGTCGGACTGAAGCTTTCTTT. This translates into CASSWSRTEAFF.